This T cell receptor beta chain was retrieved from a study of blood T cell repertoires in COVID-19. For the study at large: Italy, Spain and the United States were the sources of the convalescent and acute COVID-19 samples. PBMCs, B-cell-depleted T cells, or T cells provided the cDNA or gDNA that made up the material.

Participants' reported clinical history set cohort assignment. The CDR3 contains 13 residues. V was trimmed by 0 bases and J by 6 bases, leaving 8 bases between them. CDR1 and CDR2 (germline): MGHRA, YSYEKL. Profiled with immunoSEQ multiplex PCR; TCRdb holds only in-frame clones, not every one. The sample contains 250,000 to 300,000 clones, 88% of which appear only once. The chain joins TRBV4-1 to TRBJ1-2; tentative D call: TRBD1 (5 bases). Sequenced: PBMCs or T cells enriched from blood (not recorded which). This receptor was taken from a woman in her sixties or seventies in a cohort exposed to, infected with or recovered from COVID-19 (not recorded which). CDR3 loop: CASSQDRVDGYTF. CDR3 coding DNA: TGCGCCAGCAGCCAAGACAGGGTAGATGGCTACACCTTC.